This T cell receptor beta chain originates from a study of CD8+ T cells in alopecia areata. Study-wide context: The study gave treated patients oral tofacitinib at 5 to 10 mg twice daily.

Regarding the study as a whole: Mice gave a clearer picture of TCR sharing than patients did, possibly for HLA-related reasons.

Extracted RNA was reverse transcribed, and the resulting cDNA served as sequencing template. The table came from immunoSEQ multiplex PCR; TCRdb's copy has only in-frame clones and leaves some out. The table has approximately 180,000 clones, roughly 60% seen once. The table lists this clone with a few counts. What it binds is unknown. Germline assignment: CDR1 SGHRS and CDR2 YFSETQ. Trimming removed 0 bases at V and 0 bases at J, with 7 bases between. The length of the CDR3 is 15 residues. Sampling of alopecia areata patients yielded lesional scalp punch biopsies as well as peripheral blood. Sorted out of PBMCs were CD4+ T cells and CD8+ T cells.

The specimen was CD4+ T cells sorted from blood, collected at week 0. The V gene is TRBV5-1, the J gene TRBJ2-1; no definite D call. The source of this sequence is a human donor with alopecia areata. CDR3 protein: CASSLVSGSYNEQFF. The CDR3 DNA reads as TGCGCCAGCAGCTTGGTGAGTGGCTCCTACAATGAGCAGTTCTTC.